This T cell receptor (beta chain) comes out of a study of cytomegalovirus exposure and HLA in healthy donors (dated by TCRdb to about 2017). In terms of the full investigation: In an earlier analysis of under 600 of the donors, under 300 Gb of sequence data and 95 million to 130 million unique TCR beta sequences from some 170 million T cells were reported. The study profiled the T cell repertoires of 666 subjects by immunosequencing and related them to cytomegalovirus serostatus. Of the approximately 400 genotyped donors, 81% fell in the genetic ancestry cluster associated with self-reported Caucasian donors. Every repertoire in the discovery cohort had been generated on one and the same sequencing platform. In addition to the first cohort of 500 to 850 subjects, a separate validation cohort of approximately 120 different subjects was used. To predict cytomegalovirus infection status, the study combined high-throughput TCR immunosequencing, statistical association of individual TCRs with disease status, and machine learning. Among some 410 genotyped donors of the cohort, an average of around 220,000 unique TCR beta nucleotide sequences was sequenced per donor, of which about 18% were non-productive. Genome-wide SNP genotypes for about 65% of the roughly 670 donors were used in a later genetic analysis, which treated that subset as a discovery cohort. In the later analysis, no new phenotypic data were used to find candidate immune exposures; instead, reliance was placed on TCR beta sequences and their occurrence across donors. Several DR-DQ haplotypes were handled as single units for association and clustering because linkage in the cohort was strong. To decide whether each TCR beta V gene segment behaved as functional or pseudogenic, an earlier analysis of some 580 of the donors relied on high-throughput TCR beta sequencing. The number of typed donors differed by locus: roughly 620-640 for A, B, C, DRB1 and DQB1; about 520 for DQA1; around 580 for DPA1; and roughly 450 for DPB1. An early release covering about 600 HLA-typed donors comprised about 300 gigabases of sequencing data and around 80 million unique TCR sequences. A later analysis re-examined previously published TCR beta repertoires from hundreds of donors and added high-resolution HLA genotyping to investigate patterns of TCR occurrence. Both class I and class II loci were covered by HLA typing, at four-digit resolution. The study aimed to test whether cataloging public T cell receptors could reveal signatures of past pathogen exposure. Alongside the repertoire data, information on donor age, sex, ethnicity and CMV serostatus was compiled. Findings and caveats that apply to the study as a whole: In a later analysis, HLA-associated TCR beta chains showed more clonal expansion and lower generation probabilities than non-associated chains that were equally common. Presence/absence analyses assumed roughly uniform sequencing depth across donors, an assumption that may not hold. It was suggested by the authors that the approach could potentially be generalized to other disease states and immunological phenotypes. Correlated functional status among segregating V segments might be attributable to linkage disequilibrium, but an unknown experimental factor could not be ruled out. The sequencing pipeline was judged likely to have produced a cluster of highly shared sequence variants as a technical artifact. Most TCR sequences were seen in very few donors, while some public TCRs were found in many individuals. Cytomegalovirus status was reported to be diagnosed by the classifier with high specificity and sensitivity in both the original and validation cohorts. Because counts were too low, seventeen rarely observed V segments, including chromosome 9 orphons, were excluded from the earlier analysis of fewer than 650 of the donors. In vitro tests confirmed that three of the cytomegalovirus-associated TCR beta chains recognize cytomegalovirus antigens. Several of the top co-occurrence clusters appeared to be linked to parvovirus B19, influenza, CMV and Epstein-Barr virus, according to a later analysis. In a later analysis, TCR association rates were found to vary across HLA loci, with the most associated TCRs seen for DRB1 alleles and the fewest for HLA-C alleles. In the study, roughly 160 TCR beta chains were listed as associated with cytomegalovirus. Because HLA typing was unavailable for some donors at each locus, only the typed subset was used in association tests. In a later genetic analysis, fewer N-insertions in productive TCRs were reported among donors in an Asian-associated ancestry cluster than the roughly 640-donor mean. A further reported finding was that TCR beta sequences accurately predicted the HLA-A and HLA-B alleles for most subjects in the first cohort. According to a later analysis, most CMV-associated TCR beta chains appeared to be HLA-restricted, and the HLA associations seemed to be driven largely by CMV exposure. An association between a missense DCLRE1C variant and V-gene and J-gene trimming of TCR beta chains was found in a later genetic analysis and replicated in an independent cohort. Broadly in line with IMGT annotations, most TCR beta V segments showed up in productive rearrangements about 90% or about 30% of the time in an earlier analysis of several hundred of the donors. This cohort had only TCR beta chains sequenced, and the lack of alpha or paired-chain data limited which features could be detected. Some IMGT-functional V segments, including TRBV6-2 and TRBV6-3, could not be distinguished by the 87-base-pair reads and were therefore excluded. Strong co-occurrence of HLA alleles, especially DR and DQ, made assigning TCR associations to individual alleles difficult. Immune exposure information for the cohort was limited to CMV serostatus. Specific HLA alleles were associated with 15,000 to 20,000 TCR beta sequences at a false discovery rate of 0.05 in a later analysis.

The library was produced with the immunoSEQ multiplex PCR assay. A mixture of 60 forward primers for TCR Vbeta segments and 13 reverse primers for TCR Jbeta segments was used in the multiplex PCR. The CDR3 region of rearranged TCR beta genes was amplified from genomic DNA with a multiplex PCR assay. On the Illumina HiSeq System, the amplified TCR beta libraries were sequenced as 87-base-pair reads. Per the authors' processing: A later analysis tallied 80 million to 95 million unique TCR beta chains across the approximately 670 repertoires, and around 10 million of those chains were shared by two or more donors. Raw reads were error-corrected and collapsed into unique sequences by a nearest-neighbor algorithm in which closely related sequences were merged to remove PCR and sequencing errors. Alignment of CDR3 sequences to IMGT reference sequences was used to assign V, D and J gene segments. For a sequence to be retained, a match of at least six nucleotides to both a V gene segment and a J gene segment was required. Rearrangements were called productive when the CDR3 lacked stop codons and stayed in frame with V and J; all others were non-productive. Following IMGT convention, CDR3 was defined as the stretch from the second conserved V-encoded cysteine to the conserved J-encoded phenylalanine. Sequences without an unambiguous match to a single V gene segment were excluded from the earlier analysis of over 500 of the donors. In an earlier analysis of some 590 of the donors, V segments were called functional above 56.7% productive rearrangements and were called segregating when the between-donor standard deviation exceeded 5%. A statistical classification framework was built to diagnose cytomegalovirus status from the catalog of TCR beta chain sequences. V and J gene assignment, in a later analysis, came from comparing TCR nucleotide sequences with IMGT/GENE-DB human TR gene sequences. A later analysis assigned CDR3 sequences and most-parsimonious VDJ recombination scenarios with the TCRdist pipeline. A later analysis defined each TCR beta chain by its CDR3 amino acid sequence plus V-gene family, and excluded reads lacking a unique V-gene family. As a way to deal with suspected cross-contamination and a sequencing artifact, a later analysis dropped more than 500 nucleotide sequences that were highly shared and had low generation probability. In a later analysis, a clonal expansion index for each public chain was calculated from normalized within-repertoire ranks of inferred template counts. In a later analysis, generation probabilities were computed using a VDJ recombination model fitted to out-of-frame rearrangements, and the results were checked against IGoR. A later analysis scored TCR-TCR, TCR-HLA and TCR-CMV co-occurrence with hypergeometric tests, applying a repertoire-size bias correction to TCR pairs. In a later analysis, false discovery rates were estimated by permuting HLA or CMV assignments 20 times. In a later analysis, co-occurring TCRs were grouped with DBSCAN, and TCRdist sequence similarity was added when clustering was performed within HLA-allele-positive subsets. Repertoires with fewer than 30,000 or more than 120,000 public chains, plus five repertoires with anomalous nucleotide sharing, were excluded from co-occurrence clustering. TCRdb provides this immuneACCESS table in a form limited to in-frame rearrangements. Some clones are lacking; in checked studies, under half of them reflect an unresolved V gene, and why the rest are absent is not known. For V, J and clone size, that table is used; D and trimming come from the DNA. For this sample there are approximately 170,000 clones; 65% to 85% appear just once. The ten most abundant clones make up roughly 2.3% of the sample.

The cohort was made up of 500 to 800 healthy bone marrow donors. All cohort members were sampled while nominally healthy, although unrecorded immune exposures were likely present. The donor was CMV seronegative and belonged to the group of 352 seronegative cohort members. A peripheral blood sample was provided by each donor, and peripheral blood mononuclear cells were used for TCR beta sequencing. Genomic DNA was extracted from the blood cell samples with the Qiagen DNeasy Blood Extraction Kit. Of note for this clone: Which antigen it targets is not known. Base-call qualities are not available, and no considerably larger clone is one nucleotide away.

The germline V and J ends show losses of 4 bases and 7 bases respectively, and no gene match explains 11 bases of the junction. The germline V gene encodes CDR1 SGHRS and CDR2 YFSETQ. There are 15 amino acids in the CDR3, from cysteine to phenylalanine inclusive. Solely the CDR3 DNA is kept, with 45 bases framed from the first base. In this chain, TRBV5-1 is recombined with TRBJ2-1; the junction holds 7 bases that match TRBD2. The origin of this receptor is a male donor in good health and CMV-seronegative. The sequenced sample consisted of PBMCs. The CDR3 region has the sequence CASSLEAGSRNEQFF. The nucleotides read TGCGCCAGCAGCCTCGAAGCGGGATCCAGGAATGAGCAGTTCTTC.